These 14 T cell receptor beta chains share one sample of origin, sequenced in a study of T cells in localized non-small cell lung cancer. The data were produced by immunoSEQ multiplex PCR, yet TCRdb's version contains in-frame clones alone and is incomplete. This sample has some 30,000 clones, with roughly nine tenths found just once. The sequenced sample was peripheral blood, obtained before any cancer treatment. Receptors were obtained from a female donor of 60 years or more with stage I lung adenocarcinoma.

The chain is built from TRBV9 and TRBJ2-7, with TRBD2 as a possible D gene (5 bases). Germline V lookup: CDR1 SGDLS, CDR2 YYNGEE. V dropped 3 bases and J dropped 5 bases, with 18 bases sitting between them. The CDR3 runs 15 residues. DNA for the CDR3: TGTGCCAGCAGCGACTCGAGTCGGGATATGGACGAGCAGTACTTC. Amino acid sequence: CASSDSSRDMDEQYF.

The chain couples TRBV10-3 to TRBJ2-2, with D possibly being TRBD2 (6 bases). The ends were cut back, 4 bases at V and 0 bases at J, with 12 bases in the middle. This CDR3 comprises 16 residues. CDR1 and CDR2 (germline): ENHRY, SYGVKD. This CDR3 is CAISGSASANTGELFF. CDR3 coding DNA: TGTGCCATCAGTGGGAGCGCTAGCGCGAACACCGGGGAGCTGTTTTTT.

The chain has TRBV5-4 and TRBJ1-4, with TRBD1 identical over 10 bases. Germline CDR1 and CDR2: SGHNT and YYREEE (reference sequence). The trim removed 4 bases at V and 7 bases at J, leaving 10 bases unmatched. The CDR3 sequence is 16 residues long. The CDR3 loop is CASSRQGTGAREKLFF. The CDR3 region has the DNA TGTGCCAGCAGCAGACAGGGGACAGGGGCTCGTGAAAAACTGTTTTTT. The entire variable domain, with the rest obtained from reference TRBV5-4 and TRBJ1-4, is as follows: ETGVTQSPTHLIKTRGQQVTLRCSSQSGHNTVSWYQQALGQGPQFIFQYYREEENGRGNFPPRFSGLQFPNYSSELNVNALELDDSALYLCASSRQGTGAREKLFFGSGTQLSVL.

This chain links TRBV7-6 with TRBJ2-1, with TRBD2 matching over 11 bases. The germline V gene encodes CDR1 SGHVS and CDR2 FNYEAQ. The CDR3 is made up of 20 amino acids. The J segment lost 0 bases and the V segment lost 2 bases, leaving 12 bases of the junction unmatched. CDR3 coding DNA: TGTGCCAGCAGCTTACGAGGACTAGCGGGTTCGAAAAGCTCCTACAATGAGCAGTTCTTC. Protein: CASSLRGLAGSKSSYNEQFF.

The chain couples TRBV21-1 to TRBJ2-1; the table's D call of TRBD1 was not tested on the DNA. TRBV21-1 is listed as a pseudogene. This CDR3 has 14 amino acids. CDR3 nucleotide sequence: TGTGCCAGCAGCACCGGGACAGGTAACAATGAGCAGTTCTTC. It codes for CASSTGTGNNEQFF.

This sequence joins TRBV18 and TRBJ2-7; 11 bases line up with TRBD1. This CDR3 region has 16 residues. Germline CDR1 reads KGHSH; CDR2 reads LQKENI. Trimming at V came to 6 bases and at J to 5 bases, leaving 12 bases not matched to a gene. The CDR3, as DNA: TGTGCCAGCTCCCAAAGTGACGGGACAGGGGGGAACGAGCAGTACTTC. This codes for CASSQSDGTGGNEQYF.

The chain couples TRBV11-2 to TRBJ1-2; D might be TRBD1 (5 bases). CDR1 and CDR2 from the germline V gene are SGHAT and FQNNGV. The CDR3 is made up of 14 amino acids. V was shortened by 1 base and J by 7 bases, with 13 bases between the two germline ends. CDR3 residues: CASSLGPGYGGYTF. For the CDR3, the DNA is TGTGCCAGCAGCTTAGGGCCAGGGTACGGTGGCTACACCTTC.

This chain joins TRBV19 and TRBJ1-1, with no clear D. In germline, CDR1 is LNHDA, CDR2 SQIVND (reference sequence). V lost 7 bases, J lost 5 bases, and 14 bases lay in between. The CDR3 is made up of 13 amino acids. CDR3 in DNA: TGTGCCAGTAAAGGGATATTGGAAACTGAAGCTTTCTTT. As protein: CASKGILETEAFF.

The rearrangement links TRBV6-1 to TRBJ2-7, with 8 bases aligning to TRBD2. Germline CDR1 reads MNHNS; CDR2 reads SASEGT. V was pared by 2 bases and J by 2 bases, with 5 bases of the junction left unmatched. CDR3 length equals 15 residues. In nucleotides, the CDR3 is TGTGCCAGCAGTGAAATCTCGGGAGGGCCCTACGAGCAGTACTTC. Protein sequence: CASSEISGGPYEQYF.

The gene calls are TRBV21-1 and TRBJ1-2. TRBV21-1 is marked as a pseudogene. The length of the CDR3 is 17 residues. The CDR3: CASSNGGAGPPNYGYTF. The CDR3 nucleotides read TGTGCCAGCAGCAATGGGGGGGCAGGGCCCCCTAACTATGGCTACACCTTC.

V gene TRBV7-2 combines with J gene TRBJ2-7; either TRBD1 or TRBD2 may supply D (5 bases each). This CDR3 comprises 15 residues. In germline, CDR1 is SGHTA, CDR2 FQGNSA. V was pared by 5 bases and J by 0 bases, with 14 bases between. Written as DNA, the CDR3 is TGTGCCAGCAGCCCCCGGGACGGTCTCTCCTACGAGCAGTACTTC. Translation gives CASSPRDGLSYEQYF.

The chain has TRBV5-1 and TRBJ2-5; TRBD2 agrees at 12 bases. V gave up 3 bases and J gave up 4 bases; unmatched junction bases: 7. Germline CDR1 SGHRS, CDR2 YFSETQ. This CDR3 has 16 residues. The CDR3 loop reads CASSWTSGIPGETQYF. The DNA of the CDR3 is TGCGCCAGCAGCTGGACTAGCGGGATTCCGGGAGAGACCCAGTACTTC.

DNA for the CDR3: TGTGCCAGCAGTTACCGGGACAGGGGCTATGGCTACACCTTC. Translation: CASSYRDRGYGYTF. The chain carries TRBV6-5 and TRBJ1-2, with 10 bases matching TRBD1. Trimming cost V 2 bases and J 4 bases; bases outside gene matches: 1. The CDR3 length is 14 residues. Germline loops: CDR1 MNHEY, CDR2 SVGAGI.

The chain recombines TRBV18 with TRBJ1-3; 7 bases match TRBD1. V lost 0 bases and J lost 0; bases outside the gene matches: 8. The CDR3 is made up of 18 amino acids. Germline loops: CDR1 KGHSH, CDR2 LQKENI. This CDR3 is CASSPPNWDSSSGNTIYF. The CDR3 DNA is TGTGCCAGCTCACCACCGAACTGGGACAGTTCCTCTGGAAACACCATATATTTT.